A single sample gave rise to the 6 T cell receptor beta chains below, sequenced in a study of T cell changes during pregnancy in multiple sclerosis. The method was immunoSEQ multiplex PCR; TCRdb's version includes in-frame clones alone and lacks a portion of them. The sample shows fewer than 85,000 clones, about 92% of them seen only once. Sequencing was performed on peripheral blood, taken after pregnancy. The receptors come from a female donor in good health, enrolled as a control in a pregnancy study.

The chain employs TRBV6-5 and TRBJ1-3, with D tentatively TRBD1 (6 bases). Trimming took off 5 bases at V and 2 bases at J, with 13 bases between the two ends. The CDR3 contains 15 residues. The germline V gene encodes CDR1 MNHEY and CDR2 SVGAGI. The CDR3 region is CASSRSRDTGNTIYF. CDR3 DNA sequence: TGTGCCAGCAGTCGAAGCCGGGACACTGGAAACACCATATATTTT.

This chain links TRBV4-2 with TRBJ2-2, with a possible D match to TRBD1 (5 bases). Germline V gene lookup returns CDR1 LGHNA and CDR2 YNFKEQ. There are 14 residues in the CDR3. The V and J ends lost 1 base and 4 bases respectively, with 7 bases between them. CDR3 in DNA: TGTGCCAGCAGCCAAGGACAGCTCACCGGGGAGCTGTTTTTT. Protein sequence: CASSQGQLTGELFF.

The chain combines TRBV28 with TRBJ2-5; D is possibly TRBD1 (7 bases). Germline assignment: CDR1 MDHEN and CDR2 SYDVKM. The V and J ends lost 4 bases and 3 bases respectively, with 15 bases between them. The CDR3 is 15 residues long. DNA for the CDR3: TGTGCCAGCAGTTCAGGGGGGCATCTGGAAGAGACCCAGTACTTC. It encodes CASSSGGHLEETQYF.

The CDR3: CATAGLAADTQYF. The CDR3, as DNA: TGTGCCACTGCGGGACTAGCTGCAGATACGCAGTATTTT. This chain connects TRBV25-1 to TRBJ2-3; 9 bases match TRBD2. The trim removed 10 bases at V and 4 bases at J, leaving 6 bases unmatched. CDR3 length equals 13 residues. Per the germline V gene, CDR1 is MGHDK and CDR2 is SYGVNS.

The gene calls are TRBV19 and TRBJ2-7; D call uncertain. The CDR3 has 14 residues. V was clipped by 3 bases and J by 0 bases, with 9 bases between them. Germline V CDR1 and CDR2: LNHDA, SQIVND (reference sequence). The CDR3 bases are TGTGCCAGTAGTATGGCAGATTCCTCCTACGAGCAGTACTTC. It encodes CASSMADSSYEQYF. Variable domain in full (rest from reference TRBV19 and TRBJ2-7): DGGITQSPKYLFRKEGQNVTLSCEQNLNHDAMYWYRQDPGQGLRLIYYSQIVNDFQKGDIAEGYSVSREKKESFPLTVTSAQKNPTAFYLCASSMADSSYEQYFGPGTRLTVT.

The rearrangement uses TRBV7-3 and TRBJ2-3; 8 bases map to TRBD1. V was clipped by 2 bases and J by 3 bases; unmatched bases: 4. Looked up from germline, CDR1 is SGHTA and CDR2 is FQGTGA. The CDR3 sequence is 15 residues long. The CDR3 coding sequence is TGTGCCAGCAGCTTAGACAGGGGCGGAACAGATACGCAGTATTTT. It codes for CASSLDRGGTDTQYF.